Reported below is one T cell receptor (beta chain). Its antigen remains unknown. The CDR3 consists of 13 residues. Germline loops: CDR1 MRHNA, CDR2 SNTAGT. V lost 8 bases and J lost 0, with 10 bases in between. These data belong to a study of shared clonotypes between healthy human individuals. Naive CD45RA+ and memory CD45RA-negative subsets were split from CD4+ cells. Every immunoSEQ plate was one replicate of a subset's evenly spread DNA. Original data processing: ImmunoSEQ sequences covered only the junction and lacked quality scores; filtering therefore differed. TCRdb's copy holds only in-frame clones and misses some; the assay was immunoSEQ multiplex PCR. V and J calls plus clone size are reproduced from that table; the DNA served to infer D and trimming. The sample consists of around 2.5 million clones, roughly 93% of them appearing once. Study results and limitations: Relative to clonotypes present in all four donors, those not shared had lower generation probabilities.

J is TRBJ1-1 and V is TRBV6-4; D unresolved. The sequencing sample was made of naive CD4+ T cells from PBMCs. Subset indicated: CD45RA+ positively selected. The TCR originated in a man younger than 30 in good health. Some clones in this sample may be carry-over from other donors' samples. CDR3 residues: CASSDFMNTEAFF. The CDR3 DNA reads TGTGCCAGCTCGGATTTCATGAACACTGAAGCTTTCTTT.